The next 24 T cell receptor beta chains were all read from a single sample in a study of response to subunit inactivated influenza vaccine. TCRdb passed the RT-PCR reads through MiXCR, listing each CDR3 protein once. The sample includes 530,000 or so distinct CDR3 sequences, approximately 12% of them seen just once. The source was PBMCs from blood, collected on the day of vaccination. Receptors were obtained from a middle-aged man who received an inactivated influenza vaccine.

The sample holds a few counts of this clonotype. The chain couples TRBV24-1 to TRBJ2-3, with TRBD2 identical over 8 bases. Trimming took 0 bases from V and 6 from J; bases not matched to a gene: 4. The germline V gene encodes CDR1 KGHDR and CDR2 SFDVKD. The CDR3 sequence is 15 residues long. CDR3 sequence: CATSDLPGLGDTQYF. The CDR3 DNA follows: TGTGCCACCAGTGATTTGCCGGGACTAGGGGATACGCAGTATTTT.

This clonotype appeared many times. At one of its ends the junction is not consistent with the germline gene, which may arise from a read error. Here the CDR3 reads CASTLVLAGGTGELFF. CDR3 sequence (DNA): TGTGCCAGCACTTTAGTACTAGCGGGAGGGACCGGGGAGCTGTTTTTT. The V gene is TRBV27, the J gene TRBJ2-2; 13 bases are shared with TRBD2. The CDR3 is 16 amino acids. Germline CDR1 reads MNHEY; CDR2 reads SMNVEV (reference sequence).

This clonotype was counted between two and nine times. CDR3 nucleotide sequence: TGCGCCAGCAGTATTGGGGACCCGGGTGAGCAGTTCTTC. This sequence encodes CASSIGDPGEQFF. The rearrangement links TRBV5-1 to TRBJ2-1, with D perhaps matching TRBD1 or TRBD2 (5 bases each). CDR1 is SGHRS, CDR2 YFSETQ, per germline. CDR3 size: 13 residues. The germline V and J ends were trimmed by 5 bases and 9 bases, with 15 bases remaining between them. Drawing the rest from reference TRBV5-1 and TRBJ2-1, the complete variable domain is KAGVTQTPRYLIKTRGQQVTLSCSPISGHRSVSWYQQTPGQGLQFLFEYFSETQRNKGNFPGRFSGRQFSNSRSEMNVSTLELGDSALYLCASSIGDPGEQFFGPGTRLTVL.

CDR3 region: CASRAGTGGHSNQPQHF. The CDR3 DNA reads as TGTGCCAGCAGAGCCGGGACAGGGGGGCATAGCAATCAGCCCCAGCATTTT. The V and J genes are TRBV27 and TRBJ1-5, with 11 bases aligning to TRBD1. Losses at the gene ends were 6 bases for V and 0 bases for J; bases not matched to a gene: 7. Per germline, CDR1 MNHEY and CDR2 SMNVEV (reference sequence). The CDR3 extends over 17 amino acids.

This clonotype was detected only a few times. The chain combines TRBV12-3 or TRBV12-4 with TRBJ1-5; TRBD1 matches at 7 bases. The CDR3 is made up of 14 amino acids. Losses at the gene ends were 3 bases for V and 5 bases for J; bases not matched to a gene: 4. CDR3 protein: CASSFVGGDQPQHF. The DNA for the CDR3 is TGTGCCAGCAGTTTCGTAGGGGGCGATCAGCCCCAGCATTTT.

This clonotype was observed many times. The V gene is TRBV11-2, the J gene TRBJ2-5, with D maybe TRBD2 (5 bases). Germline values: CDR1 SGHAT, CDR2 FQNNGV. V lost 1 base to trimming and J lost 5 bases, with 14 bases between them. The CDR3 has 15 amino acids. As DNA, the CDR3 is TGTGCCAGCAGCTTAGGTTTTGGCGGGTCGGAGACCCAGTACTTC. This translates into CASSLGFGGSETQYF.

This clonotype was observed a few times. This chain links TRBV2 with TRBJ2-2; 10 positions match TRBD2. CDR1 SNHLY and CDR2 FYNNEI come from the germline V gene. Unmatched junction bases numbered 4, after V lost 6 bases and J lost 3 bases. The CDR3 sequence is 15 residues long. CDR3 in DNA: TGTGCCAGCAGAGGACTAGCGGCCTACACCGGGGAGCTGTTTTTT. It yields the protein CASRGLAAYTGELFF.

This clonotype was counted at least ten times. The J gene is TRBJ2-3, the V gene TRBV4-3; D unclear. Deletions cut 1 base from V and 4 bases from J, with 12 bases between. The CDR3 contains 15 residues. Germline V CDR1 and CDR2: LGHNA, YSLEER. Written as DNA, the CDR3 is TGCGCCAGCAGCCAAGTTGTGGGAAGTGCAGATACGCAGTATTTT. Protein product: CASSQVVGSADTQYF.

Written as DNA, the CDR3 is TGTGCCAGCATCCAAAGAGGGATCAACACTGAAGCTTTCTTT. Translated, it gives CASIQRGINTEAFF. This chain uses TRBV5-5 with TRBJ1-1; D is unresolved. Trimming left V 6 bases short and J 2 bases short, with 14 bases between. The CDR3 is 14 amino acids. Looked up from germline, CDR1 is SGHKS and CDR2 is YYEKEE (reference sequence).

The V and J genes are TRBV5-1 and TRBJ2-7; 10 nucleotides agree with TRBD2. Germline CDR1 is SGHRS and CDR2 is YFSETQ. After removal of 2 bases from V and 0 bases from J, the junction contained 5 bases not matched to a gene. This CDR3 has 16 amino acids. CDR3 sequence reads: CASSLSSGGVSYEQYF. DNA for the CDR3: TGCGCCAGCAGCTTATCTAGCGGGGGAGTCTCCTACGAGCAGTACTTC. The variable domain in full, with the rest retrieved from reference TRBV5-1 and TRBJ2-7, is KAGVTQTPRYLIKTRGQQVTLSCSPISGHRSVSWYQQTPGQGLQFLFEYFSETQRNKGNFPGRFSGRQFSNSRSEMNVSTLELGDSALYLCASSLSSGGVSYEQYFGPGTRLTVT.

The chain joins TRBV21-1 to TRBJ2-3; the DNA was not used to check the table's D call, TRBD2. TRBV21-1 is noted as a pseudogene. CDR3 length: 17 residues. The CDR3 loop reads CASSAPSGRPLRCTQYF. DNA of the CDR3: TGTGCCAGCAGCGCCCCTAGCGGGAGGCCCCTCCGCTGTACGCAGTATTTT.

The J gene is TRBJ2-3, the V gene TRBV20-1, with no clear D. From germline, CDR1 is DFQATT and CDR2 SNEGSKA (reference sequence). This CDR3 is 15 amino acids long. V lost 2 bases to trimming and J lost 7 bases, with 19 bases between them. CDR3 residues: CSARYRRASAYTQYF. CDR3 in DNA: TGCAGTGCTAGATATAGGAGAGCTAGTGCATATACGCAGTATTTT.

This clonotype has just a few counts. The rearrangement joins TRBV19 to TRBJ2-1; the D gene is possibly TRBD1 (5 bases). There are 14 residues in the CDR3. Germline V lookup: CDR1 LNHDA, CDR2 SQIVND (reference sequence). Trimming left V 3 bases short and J 2 bases short, with 8 bases between. For the CDR3, the DNA is TGTGCCAGTAGTATGGCGACAGCCTACAATGAGCAGTTCTTC. As protein: CASSMATAYNEQFF.

A few counts support this clonotype. This chain uses TRBV20-1 with TRBJ1-4, with 7 positions matching TRBD1. CDR3 size: 14 residues. Germline V gene lookup returns CDR1 DFQATT and CDR2 SNEGSKA (reference sequence). Trimming at V came to 4 bases and at J to 3 bases, leaving 5 bases not matched to a gene. The CDR3 DNA follows: TGCAGTGCTACCGACGGGACAGCTAATGAAAAACTGTTTTTT. Translating gives CSATDGTANEKLFF.

V gene TRBV6-2 or TRBV6-3 combines with J gene TRBJ1-5, with 9 positions matching TRBD1. The length of the CDR3 is 22 residues. The J segment lost 5 bases and the V segment lost 3 bases, leaving 26 bases of the junction unmatched. Germline CDR1 reads MNHEY; CDR2 reads SVGEGT. The CDR3 reads CASSYRLTLKTGGPGFDQPQHF. The CDR3 nucleotides read TGTGCCAGCAGTTATAGACTGACTTTGAAGACAGGGGGACCCGGGTTCGATCAGCCCCAGCATTTT.

This clonotype was seen a few times. The chain employs TRBV5-1 and TRBJ1-2; 7 bases match TRBD1. The CDR3 covers 16 residues. Germline V lookup: CDR1 SGHRS, CDR2 YFSETQ. Trimming at V came to 2 bases and at J to 4 bases, leaving 11 bases not matched to a gene. CDR3 in DNA: TGCGCCAGCAGCTTTGGCACCGGGACAGCCTTCTATGGCTACACCTTC. Amino acids: CASSFGTGTAFYGYTF.

This clonotype was seen repeatedly, ten times or more. Germline and junction disagree at one end, which may indicate a read error. This chain uses TRBV7-2 with TRBJ2-5, with 7 bases fitting TRBD2. The CDR3 covers 14 residues. The V gene's germline CDR1 is SGHTA and CDR2 FQGNSA. The CDR3 region is CASSLAGGKETQYF. The CDR3 DNA sequence: TGCGCCAGCAGCTTGGCCGGGGGGAAGGAGACCCAGTACTTC.

The table lists this clonotype with a few counts. The chain combines TRBV29-1 with TRBJ2-3; 8 nucleotides align to TRBD2. The germline gives CDR1 SQVTM, CDR2 ANQGSEA. The J segment lost 6 bases and the V segment lost 4 bases, leaving 9 bases of the junction unmatched. The length of the CDR3 is 14 residues. CDR3 protein: CSVVSGMSSDTQYF. CDR3 nucleotides: TGCAGCGTTGTTAGCGGGATGAGCTCCGATACGCAGTATTTT.

This chain links TRBV10-3 with TRBJ2-3; 10 bases agree with TRBD2. The CDR3 length is 14 residues. Per germline, CDR1 ENHRY and CDR2 SYGVKD. Trimming cost V 5 bases and J 6 bases; bases outside gene matches: 5. The CDR3 coding sequence is TGTGCCATCAGTAGCGGGAGGGCCGGGGATACGCAGTATTTT. It yields the protein CAISSGRAGDTQYF.

This chain joins TRBV12-3 or TRBV12-4 and TRBJ2-3, with 12 bases lining up with TRBD2. V gave up 6 bases and J gave up 5 bases; unmatched junction bases: 6. CDR3 length: 15 amino acids. The CDR3 coding sequence is TGTGCCAGCAGCACCACTAGCGGGGGGAGAGATACGCAGTATTTT. Translation gives CASSTTSGGRDTQYF.

This clonotype was seen at least ten times. The chain recombines TRBV5-1 with TRBJ1-1; 7 bases align to TRBD1. CDR3 size: 14 residues. The trim removed 0 bases at V and 4 bases at J, leaving 3 bases unmatched. Per the germline V gene, CDR1 is SGHRS and CDR2 is YFSETQ. CDR3 nucleotides: TGCGCCAGCAGCTTGGCCAGGGACAGCACTGAAGCTTTCTTT. This gives the protein CASSLARDSTEAFF.

This chain connects TRBV18 to TRBJ2-3; TRBD1 agrees at 9 bases. J gave up 1 base and V 4 bases, and 3 bases lay outside the gene matches. This CDR3 region has 15 residues. Germline CDR1 is KGHSH and CDR2 is LQKENI. Here the CDR3 DNA reads TGTGCCAGCTCACGAAACAGGGGGCGCACAGATACGCAGTATTTT. It encodes CASSRNRGRTDTQYF.

The genes are TRBV25-1 and TRBJ2-5; 12 bases agree with TRBD2. Trimming took 6 bases from V and 4 from J; bases not matched to a gene: 3. The germline gives CDR1 MGHDK, CDR2 SYGVNS. CDR3 size: 14 residues. The CDR3 region is CASRGLAGLETQYF. DNA for the CDR3: TGTGCCAGCAGAGGACTAGCGGGATTAGAGACCCAGTACTTC.

V and J are TRBV30 and TRBJ2-7; 11 nucleotides match TRBD2. From germline, CDR1 is GTSNPN and CDR2 SVGIG (reference sequence). V gave up 3 bases and J gave up 2 bases; unmatched junction bases: 0. CDR3 length: 13 amino acids. CDR3 sequence reads: CAWRTSGTYEQYF. The CDR3 DNA follows: TGTGCCTGGAGGACTAGCGGGACCTACGAGCAGTACTTC.